This T cell receptor (beta chain) was sequenced for a study of blood T cell repertoires in COVID-19. The overall study: T cells, B-cell-depleted T cells, or PBMCs provided the cDNA or gDNA that served as material.

Here immunoSEQ multiplex PCR was the method, and the copy in TCRdb shows in-frame clones only, minus some. The sample consists of a few hundred thousand clones, around 87% of them appearing once. The receptor's source is a woman in her seventies with active or convalescent COVID-19. The sequenced sample consisted of peripheral blood.

The CDR3 DNA reads as TGCAGCCCTGTGTTAATGAACACTGAAGCTTTCTTT. As protein: CSPVLMNTEAFF. The chain links TRBV29-1 to TRBJ1-1; D unresolved. Trimming took off 8 bases at V and 0 bases at J, with 10 bases between the two ends. Germline V gene data show CDR1 as SQVTM and CDR2 as ANQGSEA. The CDR3 is made up of 12 amino acids.